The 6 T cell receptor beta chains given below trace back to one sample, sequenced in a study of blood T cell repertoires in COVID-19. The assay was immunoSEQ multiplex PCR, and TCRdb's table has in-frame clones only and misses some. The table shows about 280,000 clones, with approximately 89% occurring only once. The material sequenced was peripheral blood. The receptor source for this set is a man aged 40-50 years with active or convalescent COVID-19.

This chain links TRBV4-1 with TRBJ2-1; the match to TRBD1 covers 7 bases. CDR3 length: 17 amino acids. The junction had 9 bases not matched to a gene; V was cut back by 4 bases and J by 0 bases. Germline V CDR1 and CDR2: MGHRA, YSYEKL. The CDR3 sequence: CASSRRVWDSSYNEQFF. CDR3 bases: TGCGCCAGCAGCCGGCGAGTTTGGGACAGCTCCTACAATGAGCAGTTCTTC.

The DNA of the CDR3 is TGCGCCAGCAGCCCGTATGGCCTTAACTATGGCTACACCTTC. Its protein is CASSPYGLNYGYTF. V gene TRBV5-1 combines with J gene TRBJ1-2; no clear D gene. Trimming left V 4 bases short and J 1 base short, with 11 bases between. Germline V gene sequence: CDR1 SGHRS, CDR2 YFSETQ. The length of the CDR3 is 14 residues.

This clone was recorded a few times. Here the CDR3 DNA reads TGCAGCGTTGACAGGGGAATCTATGGCTACACCTTC. It codes for CSVDRGIYGYTF. The chain links TRBV29-1 to TRBJ1-2; TRBD1 is a possible D gene (6 bases). Germline CDR1 SQVTM, CDR2 ANQGSEA. The V end was cut by 3 bases, the J end by 4 bases, with 9 bases between. This CDR3 comprises 12 residues.

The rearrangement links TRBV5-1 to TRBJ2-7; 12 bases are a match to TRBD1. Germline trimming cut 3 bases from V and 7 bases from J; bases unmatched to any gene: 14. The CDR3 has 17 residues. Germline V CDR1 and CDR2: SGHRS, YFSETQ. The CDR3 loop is CASSSRAGTGGFGEQYF. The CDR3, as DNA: TGCGCCAGCAGCTCTCGAGCCGGGACAGGGGGCTTCGGTGAGCAGTACTTC.

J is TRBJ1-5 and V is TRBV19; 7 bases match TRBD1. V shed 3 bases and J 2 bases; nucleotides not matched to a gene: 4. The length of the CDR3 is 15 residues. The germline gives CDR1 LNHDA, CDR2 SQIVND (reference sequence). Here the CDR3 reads CASSISTGGNQPQHF. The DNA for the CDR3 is TGTGCCAGTAGTATTAGTACAGGGGGCAATCAGCCCCAGCATTTT.

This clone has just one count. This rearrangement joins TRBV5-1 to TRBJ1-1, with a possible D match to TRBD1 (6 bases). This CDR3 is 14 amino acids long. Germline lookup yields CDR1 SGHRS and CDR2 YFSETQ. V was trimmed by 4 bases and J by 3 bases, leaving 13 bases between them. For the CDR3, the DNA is TGCGCCAGCAGCCGCAGGGGAGGGTACACTGAAGCTTTCTTT. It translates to CASSRRGGYTEAFF.